This entry is about one T cell receptor (beta chain). These data originate in a study of cytomegalovirus exposure and HLA in healthy donors. This table comes from immunoSEQ multiplex PCR, and its TCRdb copy is limited to in-frame clones, with some not included. The data show around 300,000 clones, approximately 86% seen once. The CDR3 sequence is 16 residues long. The trim removed 5 bases at V and 2 bases at J, leaving 10 bases unmatched. In germline, CDR1 is PRHDT, CDR2 FYEKMQ (reference sequence). The chain links TRBV13 to TRBJ2-7; 9 bases fit TRBD2. This TCR was recovered from a woman aged 18-29 years in good health and CMV-seronegative. Sequenced: PBMCs. The CDR3 sequence: CASSLSGGILPYEQYF. The CDR3 DNA reads as TGTGCCAGCAGCCTTAGCGGGGGAATTCTTCCCTACGAGCAGTACTTC.